This TCR beta chain was documented in a study of blood T cells in healthy people across ages. This clonotype was recorded only once. The second PCR ran about 6 to 11 cycles with a sample-barcoded 5' primer and J-beta primers. Every cDNA was tagged by a template-switch adaptor with 12 random nucleotides. Via MiXCR, TCRdb re-called the 5' RACE reads, giving one row per CDR3 protein. In the table there are 500,000 to 650,000 distinct CDR3 sequences, around 27% of which are singletons. There are 15 residues in the CDR3. CDR1 is SGHTA, CDR2 FQGTGA, per germline. The same specimen was also included in a second study, on T cells of mothers and their children.

The source of this sequence is a boy younger than 10 in good health. Sequenced material: blood. This chain links TRBV7-3 with TRBJ2-5; 10 nucleotides line up with TRBD2. The end of the DNA fits TRBJ2-1 better, so the J call may be wrong. The CDR3 DNA is TGTGCCAGCAGCTTAACGCCTAGCGGGGGCGATGAGCAGTTCTTC. Residues: CASSLTPSGGDEQFF.